The 18 T cell receptor beta chains reported below all come from one sample, sequenced in a study of control samples from healthy donors and cancer patients. This table comes from immunoSEQ multiplex PCR, and its TCRdb copy is limited to in-frame clones, with some not included. The table shows approximately 100,000 clones, with approximately 90% occurring only once. The sample consisted of blood. The receptors shown here come from a man aged 30-40 years in good health.

The chain has TRBV30 and TRBJ1-1, with D unresolved. Germline loops: CDR1 GTSNPN, CDR2 SVGIG (reference sequence). The CDR3 has 12 residues. V lost 2 bases and J 0 bases, leaving 4 bases between the germline ends. CDR3 region: CAWSLMNTEAFF. The CDR3 bases are TGTGCCTGGAGTCTGATGAACACTGAAGCTTTCTTT.

The V gene is TRBV15, the J gene TRBJ2-3; D is uncertain. CDR1 and CDR2 (germline): LNHNV, YYDKDF (reference sequence). The CDR3 length is 13 residues. V shed 8 bases and J shed 4 bases, with 13 bases lying between them. In nucleotides, the CDR3 is TGTGCCACCGGAGTAGAGACCGCAGATACGCAGTATTTT. Translated: CATGVETADTQYF.

This rearrangement joins TRBV6-2 or TRBV6-3 to TRBJ2-1; 9 positions match TRBD2. This CDR3 region has 14 residues. Germline trimming cut 5 bases from V and 8 bases from J; bases unmatched to any gene: 7. Germline CDR1 is MNHEY and CDR2 is SVGEGT. The CDR3 coding sequence is TGTGCCAGCAGTCCGGGACTAGCATTGCATGAGCAGTTCTTC. It codes for CASSPGLALHEQFF.

V is TRBV24-1 and J is TRBJ1-2, with 8 bases matching TRBD1. V lost 3 bases, J lost 2 bases, and 4 bases stayed unmatched. Germline V gene sequence: CDR1 KGHDR, CDR2 SFDVKD. This CDR3 is built from 15 residues. The CDR3 loop reads CATSDRQGLNYGYTF. CDR3 coding DNA: TGTGCCACCAGTGATCGACAGGGGCTAAACTATGGCTACACCTTC.

CDR3 sequence reads: CATSPFGRQFGYEQYF. CDR3 DNA: TGTGCCACCAGTCCCTTCGGAAGGCAGTTCGGGTACGAGCAGTACTTC. The V call is TRBV24-1, the J call TRBJ2-7; D call uncertain. V shed 6 bases and J shed 4 bases, with 21 bases lying between them. The CDR3 has 16 residues. The V gene's germline CDR1 is KGHDR and CDR2 SFDVKD.

CDR3 loop: CSALDRTAFF. CDR3 sequence (DNA): TGCAGTGCTCTGGACAGGACAGCTTTCTTT. This rearrangement joins TRBV20-1 to TRBJ1-1; TRBD1 agrees at 7 bases. The CDR3 consists of 10 residues. J lost 10 bases, V lost 5 bases, and 4 bases had no gene match. Germline CDR1 and CDR2: DFQATT and SNEGSKA (reference sequence).

The CDR3 region is CASSVGAPGQGSLTGYTF. The DNA for the CDR3 is TGTGCCAGCAGCGTAGGCGCTCCGGGACAGGGAAGTCTAACTGGCTACACCTTC. This sequence joins TRBV9 and TRBJ1-2, with 9 nucleotides matching TRBD1. This CDR3 has 18 amino acids. With V trimmed by 0 bases and J by 7 bases, 16 bases remained unmatched. The germline V gene has CDR1 SGDLS and CDR2 YYNGEE.

The V and J genes are TRBV5-1 and TRBJ1-1, with 8 nucleotides matching TRBD1. Germline-derived CDR1 and CDR2 are SGHRS and YFSETQ. This CDR3 region has 16 residues. V lost 4 bases and J lost 1; bases outside the gene matches: 9. The CDR3: CASSPFGQGGNTEAFF. The CDR3 DNA sequence: TGCGCCAGCAGCCCCTTCGGACAGGGCGGGAACACTGAAGCTTTCTTT.

The rearrangement joins TRBV7-2 to TRBJ2-5, with D maybe TRBD1 (5 bases). The germline gives CDR1 SGHTA, CDR2 FQGNSA. The CDR3 loop spans 14 amino acids. V lost 4 bases to trimming and J lost 1 base, with 10 bases between them. CDR3 sequence: CASSSTGIQETQYF. The DNA for the CDR3 is TGTGCCAGCAGCTCCACAGGCATCCAAGAGACCCAGTACTTC.

J is TRBJ2-1 and V is TRBV28; D is tentatively TRBD1 or TRBD2 (6 bases each). Looked up from germline, CDR1 is MDHEN and CDR2 is SYDVKM. The CDR3 length is 14 residues. V was shortened by 3 bases and J by 4 bases, with 10 bases between the two germline ends. In DNA, the CDR3 is TGTGCCAGCAGTTTCGGCGGGACATACAATGAGCAGTTCTTC. Protein sequence: CASSFGGTYNEQFF.

The V gene is TRBV3-1 (or the pseudogene TRBV3-2), the J gene TRBJ2-1; TRBD1 matches 9 bases. The CDR3 has 14 residues. V was pared by 4 bases and J by 8 bases, with 6 bases of the junction left unmatched. In germline, CDR1 is LGHDT, CDR2 YNNKEL (reference sequence). This chain's CDR3 is CASSPGQGIYEQFF. CDR3 nucleotide sequence: TGTGCCAGCAGCCCGGGACAGGGAATATATGAGCAGTTCTTC.

The chain links TRBV4-1 to TRBJ2-3; D is unresolved. This CDR3 is built from 16 residues. V lost 0 bases and J 0 bases, leaving 10 bases between the germline ends. The germline CDR1 and CDR2 sequences are MGHRA and YSYEKL. The CDR3 protein is CASSQDAGLSTDTQYF. The CDR3 bases are TGCGCCAGCAGCCAAGATGCCGGCCTCAGCACAGATACGCAGTATTTT.

This chain uses TRBV28 with TRBJ2-1; D perhaps matches TRBD1 (6 bases). The germline CDR1 and CDR2 sequences are MDHEN and SYDVKM. This CDR3 spans 12 amino acids. Trimming removed 5 bases from V and 8 bases from J, with 10 bases in between. The CDR3 nucleotides are TGTGCCAGCAGTCCCAGGGGATATGAGCAGTTCTTC. Its translation is CASSPRGYEQFF.

The chain has TRBV3-1 (or the pseudogene TRBV3-2) and TRBJ1-1; 9 bases fit TRBD1. This CDR3 has 15 amino acids. With 4 bases clipped from V and 3 bases from J, the junction kept 6 bases outside the gene matches. Germline V gives CDR1 LGHDT, CDR2 YNNKEL (reference sequence). The CDR3 spells CASSLGTGIYTEAFF. The CDR3 DNA follows: TGTGCCAGCAGCCTAGGGACAGGGATTTACACTGAAGCTTTCTTT.

This chain links TRBV3-1 (or the pseudogene TRBV3-2) with TRBJ1-6; a weak D match, TRBD1 (5 bases). Germline loops: CDR1 LGHDT, CDR2 YNNKEL (reference sequence). This CDR3 contains 15 residues. V was trimmed by 6 bases and J by 2 bases, leaving 11 bases between them. The CDR3 coding sequence is TGTGCCAGCAGGCGCGGGGGGGCCTATAATTCACCCCTCCACTTT. This translates into CASRRGGAYNSPLHF.

The CDR3 reads CASSQDLIRSYNSPLHF. DNA for the CDR3: TGCGCCAGCAGCCAAGATCTGATCCGCTCCTATAATTCACCCCTCCACTTT. The chain recombines TRBV4-3 with TRBJ1-6; D unresolved. Germline lookup yields CDR1 LGHNA and CDR2 YSLEER. V lost 0 bases and J lost 0, with 9 bases in between. This CDR3 is 17 amino acids long.

The gene calls are TRBV5-1 and TRBJ2-2; TRBD1 matches 10 bases. J lost 6 bases, V lost 6 bases, and 8 bases had no gene match. Germline V gene sequence: CDR1 SGHRS, CDR2 YFSETQ. The CDR3 spans 15 residues. CDR3 DNA sequence: TGCGCCAGCACACGGACAGGGGGAAGCTCCGGGGAGCTGTTTTTT. Translation gives CASTRTGGSSGELFF.

The chain recombines TRBV7-2 with TRBJ2-7; 8 bases line up with TRBD2. The CDR3 is 15 amino acids. Germline assignment: CDR1 SGHTA and CDR2 FQGNSA. The V segment lost 3 bases and the J segment 1 base; nucleotides outside the gene matches: 5. For the CDR3, the DNA is TGTGCCAGCAGCTTTACTAGCGGACCGTCCTACGAGCAGTACTTC. Protein: CASSFTSGPSYEQYF.